The rows below give T cell receptor beta chains drawn from one sample of a study of blood T cell repertoires in COVID-19. Repertoires were generated with immunoSEQ multiplex PCR, while TCRdb's copy carries only in-frame clones and drops some. The table includes 250,000 or so clones, over 80% detected once. The sequenced sample was peripheral blood. These receptors were obtained from a man aged 30 to 39 with COVID-19, enrolled during active disease. The CDR3 runs from the conserved cysteine through the conserved F or W. D genes are given only for firm matches. Clone sizes are given selectively: once, few, many, or a class where the clone is expanded.

len: 15
v_gene: TRBV5-6
d_gene: TRBD1
abundance: -
j_gene: TRBJ2-7
CDR3nt: TGTGCCAGCAGCTTGGGGGGACAGGGTTCTCGGGAGCAGTACTTC
CDR3aa: CASSLGGQGSREQYF

len: 15
v_gene: TRBV9
d_gene: -
abundance: -
j_gene: TRBJ1-1
CDR3nt: TGTGCCAGCACCAGTAGGAGGTTATCGGGCACTGAAGCTTTCTTT
CDR3aa: CASTSRRLSGTEAFF

len: 16
v_gene: TRBV4-3
d_gene: TRBD2
abundance: -
j_gene: TRBJ2-7
CDR3nt: TGCGCCAGCAGCCAAGATGACCAGCGGGGTTACTACGAGCAGTACTTC
CDR3aa: CASSQDDQRGYYEQYF

len: 13
v_gene: TRBV7-3
d_gene: TRBD1
abundance: -
j_gene: TRBJ1-1
CDR3nt: TGTGCCAGCAGCTTTGACAGGGATGGTGAAGCTTTCTTT
CDR3aa: CASSFDRDGEAFF

len: 19
v_gene: TRBV10-1
d_gene: TRBD2
abundance: -
j_gene: TRBJ2-3
CDR3nt: TGCGCCAGCAGCTACTCCGGACTAGCGGGAGTATTGTGGCCGCATACGCAGTATTTT
CDR3aa: CASSYSGLAGVLWPHTQYF

len: 16
v_gene: TRBV24-1
d_gene: TRBD2
abundance: -
j_gene: TRBJ2-7
CDR3nt: TGTGCCACCAGTGATCCTGCCAGCGGGAGTTTCTACGAGCAGTACTTC
CDR3aa: CATSDPASGSFYEQYF

len: 16
v_gene: TRBV7-8
d_gene: TRBD2
abundance: -
j_gene: TRBJ2-1
CDR3nt: TGTGCCAGCAGCTTCCGGACTAGCGGGAGCCACAATGAGCAGTTCTTC
CDR3aa: CASSFRTSGSHNEQFF

len: 15
v_gene: TRBV5-1
d_gene: -
abundance: -
j_gene: TRBJ2-2
CDR3nt: TGCGCCAGCAGCTACGGACAGCCAGGTGCCGGGGAGCTGTTTTTT
CDR3aa: CASSYGQPGAGELFF

len: 16
v_gene: TRBV3-1/TRBV3-2
d_gene: -
abundance: -
j_gene: TRBJ1-5
CDR3nt: TGTGCCAGCAGCCCCAATGGGCTATTAAGCAATCAGCCCCAGCATTTT
CDR3aa: CASSPNGLLSNQPQHF

len: 14
v_gene: TRBV6-5
d_gene: TRBD1
abundance: once
j_gene: TRBJ1-2
CDR3nt: TGTGCCAGCAGACTACCCGGGACAGGGGGTGGCTACACCTTC
CDR3aa: CASRLPGTGGGYTF

len: 13
v_gene: TRBV15
d_gene: -
abundance: -
j_gene: TRBJ2-7
CDR3nt: TGTGCCACCAGCAGGGACTTTTCCTACGAGCAGTACTTC
CDR3aa: CATSRDFSYEQYF

len: 14
v_gene: TRBV27
d_gene: -
abundance: -
j_gene: TRBJ2-5
CDR3nt: TGTGCCAGCAGGCCCTGGGGCCTACAAGAGACCCAGTACTTC
CDR3aa: CASRPWGLQETQYF

len: 16
v_gene: TRBV4-1
d_gene: -
abundance: -
j_gene: TRBJ1-4
CDR3nt: TGCGCCAGCAGCCAAGATCAGGACAGCCTTAATGAAAAACTGTTTTTT
CDR3aa: CASSQDQDSLNEKLFF

len: 18
v_gene: TRBV15
d_gene: TRBD1
abundance: -
j_gene: TRBJ2-2
CDR3nt: TGTGCCACCAGCAGACCCCGGACAGGGGGCGCGAACACCGGGGAGCTGTTTTTT
CDR3aa: CATSRPRTGGANTGELFF

len: 14
v_gene: TRBV28
d_gene: TRBD2
abundance: -
j_gene: TRBJ2-7
CDR3nt: TGTGCCAGCAGTTTAACTAGCGGGAGTGTTCGTGAGTACTTC
CDR3aa: CASSLTSGSVREYF

len: 15
v_gene: TRBV19
d_gene: TRBD1
abundance: -
j_gene: TRBJ2-2
CDR3nt: TGTGCCAGTAGTATCGCCGGGACAGGGACCGGGGAGCTGTTTTTT
CDR3aa: CASSIAGTGTGELFF

len: 14
v_gene: TRBV18
d_gene: -
abundance: -
j_gene: TRBJ2-1
CDR3nt: TGTGCCAGCTCACCAGGTCCCGCGGGGCATGAGCAGTTCTTC
CDR3aa: CASSPGPAGHEQFF

len: 15
v_gene: TRBV29-1
d_gene: TRBD1
abundance: -
j_gene: TRBJ1-1
CDR3nt: TGCAGCGTGGCCCGGGACAGGAACATGAACACTGAAGCTTTCTTT
CDR3aa: CSVARDRNMNTEAFF

len: 16
v_gene: TRBV6-2/TRBV6-3
d_gene: -
abundance: -
j_gene: TRBJ2-6
CDR3nt: TGTGCCAGCAGTTACTCGAGGTGGGTAGGGGCCAACGTCCTGACTTTC
CDR3aa: CASSYSRWVGANVLTF

len: 14
v_gene: TRBV18
d_gene: TRBD1
abundance: -
j_gene: TRBJ1-1
CDR3nt: TGTGCCAGCTCACCCACGGACAGGGGGACTGAAGCTTTCTTT
CDR3aa: CASSPTDRGTEAFF

len: 16
v_gene: TRBV2
d_gene: TRBD1
abundance: once
j_gene: TRBJ2-2
CDR3nt: TGTGCCAGCAGTGTAGGGCAGGGGGCTCCTTACGGGGAGCTGTTTTTT
CDR3aa: CASSVGQGAPYGELFF

len: 13
v_gene: TRBV29-1
d_gene: TRBD1
abundance: -
j_gene: TRBJ1-2
CDR3nt: TGCAGCGCATCGGTAGGGACAGGGGCTGGCTACACCTTC
CDR3aa: CSASVGTGAGYTF

len: 17
v_gene: TRBV30
d_gene: TRBD2
abundance: -
j_gene: TRBJ2-7
CDR3nt: TGTGCCTGGAGTGTAGCCCCGGGACTAGCGGGAGTATACGAGCAGTACTTC
CDR3aa: CAWSVAPGLAGVYEQYF

len: 15
v_gene: TRBV5-6
d_gene: TRBD1
abundance: -
j_gene: TRBJ1-2
CDR3nt: TGTGCCAGCAGTCACACCGCCCGGACAGGGGCCGGCTACACCTTC
CDR3aa: CASSHTARTGAGYTF